This T cell receptor (beta chain) originates from a study of blood T cell repertoires in COVID-19. Germline CDR1 SQVTM, CDR2 ANQGSEA. The V segment lost 6 bases and the J segment 5 bases; nucleotides outside the gene matches: 4. The CDR3 loop spans 12 amino acids. In the authors' methods: Reference gene primer amplification gave estimated nucleated cell counts. Measured with immunoSEQ multiplex PCR; TCRdb has only the in-frame clones, and not every one. That table is the source of V, J and clone size, and D and trimming were worked out from the DNA. The data contain about 29,000 clones, 84% of them singletons. This clone was detected only a few times.

The chain combines TRBV29-1 with TRBJ2-5; TRBD2 agrees at 9 bases. The sequence was collected from an elderly man with active COVID-19. The sequenced sample was peripheral blood. Here the CDR3 DNA reads TGCAGCGTCTCCGGGACTAGCGAGACCCAGTACTTC. It yields the protein CSVSGTSETQYF.